What follows is one T cell receptor (beta chain) and its context. These data come from a study of preoperative IRX-2 immunotherapy in early breast cancer. Treatment reported: preoperative locoregional IRX-2 cytokine immunotherapy. Samples came from a phase Ib trial of preoperative locoregional IRX-2 cytokine immunotherapy. The germline V gene encodes CDR1 SGHVS and CDR2 FQNEAQ. The length of the CDR3 is 13 residues. V lost 1 base, J lost 4 bases, and 0 bases stayed unmatched. The table came from immunoSEQ multiplex PCR; TCRdb's copy has only in-frame clones and leaves some out. Here the sample spans around 13,000 clones, approximately 91% being singletons.

The receptor was isolated from a human donor with breast cancer. The chain recombines TRBV7-8 with TRBJ1-2, with TRBD1 identical over 7 bases. This material was obtained from a patient treated with IRX-2 immunotherapy. DNA of the CDR3: TGTGCCAGCAGCTTAGGGACAGGCTATGGCTACACCTTC. Translated, it gives CASSLGTGYGYTF.